The next 30 T cell receptor beta chains were all read from a single sample in a study of graft-versus-host responses after intestinal transplantation. Their recognized antigens are unknown. Profiled with immunoSEQ multiplex PCR; TCRdb holds only in-frame clones, not every one. Altogether 130,000 or so clones are present, just over 90% being singletons, with the ten largest covering roughly 0.15%. This sample comprised unstimulated CD4+ T cells sorted from spleen or lymph node cells, obtained before intestinal transplant. The source of these receptors is a human donor who received an intestinal transplant.

The chain couples TRBV19 to TRBJ1-1, with 12 bases matching TRBD1. The CDR3 contains 16 residues. After removal of 5 bases from V and 1 base from J, the junction contained 5 bases not matched to a gene. Germline V gene lookup returns CDR1 LNHDA and CDR2 SQIVND (reference sequence). CDR3 sequence (DNA): TGTGCCAGTAGTGGGACAGGGGGCATTGGGAACACTGAAGCTTTCTTT. As protein: CASSGTGGIGNTEAFF.

J is TRBJ2-3 and V is TRBV18; a weak D match, TRBD2 (5 bases). This CDR3 is built from 17 residues. Trimming took 3 bases from V and 3 from J, leaving 19 bases between them. The germline CDR1 and CDR2 sequences are KGHSH and LQKENI. In DNA, the CDR3 is TGTGCCAGCTCACCGGGTTTGTTCGGGGTGGATACAGATACGCAGTATTTT. This encodes CASSPGLFGVDTDTQYF. Looking up the rest from reference TRBV18 and TRBJ2-3 gives the full variable domain: NAGVMQNPRHLVRRRGQEARLRCSPMKGHSHVYWYRQLPEEGLKFMVYLQKENIIDESGMPKERFSAEFPKEGPSILRIQQVVRGDSAAYFCASSPGLFGVDTDTQYFGPGTRLTVL.

J is TRBJ2-7 and V is TRBV7-3; 7 bases match TRBD1. Germline lookup yields CDR1 SGHTA and CDR2 FQGTGA. The length of the CDR3 is 15 residues. The V and J ends lost 2 bases and 2 bases, in that order; junction bases with no gene match: 6. The CDR3 DNA reads as TGTGCCAGCAGCTTAGCCCCGGGACAGACCTACGAGCAGTACTTC. This translates into CASSLAPGQTYEQYF.

J is TRBJ2-1 and V is TRBV11-2; 10 nucleotides align to TRBD1. With 2 bases clipped from V and 3 bases from J, the junction kept 7 bases outside the gene matches. CDR3 length: 17 amino acids. Germline V gives CDR1 SGHAT, CDR2 FQNNGV. Here the CDR3 reads CASSLLPGTGVYNEQFF. In DNA, the CDR3 is TGTGCCAGCAGCTTACTGCCCGGGACAGGGGTCTACAATGAGCAGTTCTTC.

This chain links TRBV30 with TRBJ1-6; maybe TRBD1 (6 bases). Germline loops: CDR1 GTSNPN, CDR2 SVGIG (reference sequence). This CDR3 is built from 15 residues. V was cut by 0 bases and J by 4 bases, with 10 bases left in between. CDR3 sequence reads: CAWSVGGQYNSPLHF. For the CDR3, the DNA is TGTGCCTGGAGTGTGGGGGGACAATATAATTCACCCCTCCACTTT.

J is TRBJ2-3 and V is TRBV10-3, with D perhaps matching TRBD2 (5 bases). The CDR3 has 14 amino acids. The germline V gene encodes CDR1 ENHRY and CDR2 SYGVKD. The germline V and J ends were trimmed by 0 bases and 3 bases, with 7 bases remaining between them. In nucleotides, the CDR3 is TGTGCCATCAGTGAGTCGACGGGGACAGATACGCAGTATTTT. It yields the protein CAISESTGTDTQYF.

CDR3 sequence (DNA): TGTGCCAGCAGCGGGGGGCGGACCGGTCAGCCCCAGCATTTT. This translates into CASSGGRTGQPQHF. The J gene is TRBJ1-5, the V gene TRBV2, with D perhaps matching TRBD1 (6 bases). The CDR3 spans 14 residues. V dropped 6 bases and J dropped 6 bases, with 15 bases sitting between them. Per germline, CDR1 SNHLY and CDR2 FYNNEI.

CDR3 sequence (DNA): TGCAGCGTTGGCAGGGGAAGCTCCTACAATGAGCAGTTCTTC. Residues: CSVGRGSSYNEQFF. The V call is TRBV29-1, the J call TRBJ2-1; D perhaps matches TRBD1 (6 bases). Germline V CDR1 and CDR2: SQVTM, ANQGSEA. CDR3 length: 14 residues. Between the trimmed V and J ends, which lost 4 bases and 0 bases, there was a span of 10 bases.

The chain employs TRBV7-7 and TRBJ2-3, with a tentative D call TRBD2 (6 bases). From germline, CDR1 is SSHAT and CDR2 FNYEAQ (reference sequence). V was cut by 5 bases and J by 9 bases, with 15 bases left in between. This CDR3 has 13 amino acids. The CDR3 here is CASSASGGRTQYF. In DNA form, the CDR3 reads TGTGCCAGCAGCGCTTCCGGGGGTCGGACGCAGTATTTT.

In the case of this clone: Different DNA sequences within this sample yield the same CDR3. The J gene is TRBJ2-7, the V gene TRBV18; no definite D call. This CDR3 region has 13 residues. Trimming took off 3 bases at V and 4 bases at J, with 10 bases between the two ends. CDR1 is KGHSH, CDR2 LQKENI, per germline. The DNA of the CDR3 is TGTGCCAGCTCACCCGGGCTACCTTACGAGCAGTACTTC. Its translation: CASSPGLPYEQYF.

The chain joins TRBV28 to TRBJ1-2; D gene ambiguous. Germline CDR1 is MDHEN and CDR2 is SYDVKM. The CDR3 contains 11 residues. Between the trimmed V and J ends, which lost 7 bases and 4 bases, there was a span of 7 bases. The CDR3 protein is CASTSGYGYTF. In DNA, the CDR3 is TGTGCCAGCACCTCCGGCTATGGCTACACCTTC.

V is TRBV7-9 and J is TRBJ2-1; 7 nucleotides match TRBD2. CDR3 length: 16 amino acids. From germline, CDR1 is SEHNR and CDR2 FQNEAQ (reference sequence). Losses at the gene ends were 4 bases for V and 2 bases for J; bases not matched to a gene: 8. In nucleotides, the CDR3 is TGTGCCAGCAGCTCACGACTAGCTGGAGCCTACAATGAGCAGTTCTTC. Translation gives CASSSRLAGAYNEQFF.

The chain joins TRBV27 to TRBJ1-2; TRBD1 aligns across 10 bases. Looked up from germline, CDR1 is MNHEY and CDR2 is SMNVEV (reference sequence). V gave up 5 bases and J gave up 2 bases; unmatched junction bases: 2. The CDR3 extends over 14 amino acids. In nucleotides, the CDR3 is TGTGCCAGCAGTAAGGACAGGGGGAACTATGGCTACACCTTC. Encoded protein: CASSKDRGNYGYTF.

The V call is TRBV9, the J call TRBJ2-1; TRBD2 might be the D (5 bases). The V and J ends lost 0 bases and 7 bases respectively, with 11 bases between them. Germline CDR1 SGDLS, CDR2 YYNGEE. The CDR3 loop spans 14 amino acids. Here the CDR3 DNA reads TGTGCCAGCAGCGTAGATCTGTCGGGGAATGAGCAGTTCTTC. Protein: CASSVDLSGNEQFF.

The count of this clone is one. The chain uses TRBV9 and TRBJ2-3, with D unclear. Trimming removed 3 bases at V and 0 bases at J, with 8 bases between. This CDR3 has 14 residues. The V gene's germline CDR1 is SGDLS and CDR2 YYNGEE. This CDR3 reads CASSASTSTDTQYF. The CDR3 nucleotides read TGTGCCAGCAGCGCCTCGACTAGCACAGATACGCAGTATTTT.

Turning to this clone: Additional DNA sequences in this sample encode the identical CDR3. The rearrangement joins TRBV9 to TRBJ2-1; the D gene is possibly TRBD1 (6 bases). Germline values: CDR1 SGDLS, CDR2 YYNGEE. V lost 0 bases and J 2 bases, leaving 9 bases between the germline ends. This CDR3 is 15 amino acids long. This chain's CDR3 is CASSVVGGPYNEQFF. Here the CDR3 DNA reads TGTGCCAGCAGCGTAGTAGGGGGTCCCTACAATGAGCAGTTCTTC. Full variable domain (outside the CDR3, taken from reference TRBV9 and TRBJ2-1): DSGVTQTPKHLITATGQRVTLRCSPRSGDLSVYWYQQSLDQGLQFLIQYYNGEERAKGNILERFSAQQFPDLHSELNLSSLELGDSALYFCASSVVGGPYNEQFFGPGTRLTVL.

V is TRBV9 and J is TRBJ2-2; maybe TRBD2 (6 bases). Trimming removed 5 bases from V and 5 bases from J, with 13 bases in between. The V gene's germline CDR1 is SGDLS and CDR2 YYNGEE. The CDR3 totals 14 residues. DNA of the CDR3: TGTGCCAGCAGTGGAGCGGGTAGAACCGGGGAGCTGTTTTTT. Protein sequence: CASSGAGRTGELFF.

The chain joins TRBV15 to TRBJ2-1, with TRBD2 matching over 9 bases. This CDR3 region has 16 residues. Germline assignment: CDR1 LNHNV and CDR2 YYDKDF (reference sequence). Unmatched junction bases numbered 5, after V lost 0 bases and J lost 5 bases. The CDR3 DNA reads TGTGCCACCAGCAGAGATTTTACTAGCGGGCACAATGAGCAGTTCTTC. Its protein is CATSRDFTSGHNEQFF.

This rearrangement joins TRBV2 to TRBJ2-1; D unclear. Deletions cut 8 bases from V and 8 bases from J, with 10 bases between. CDR1 and CDR2 (germline): SNHLY, FYNNEI. The CDR3 is made up of 11 amino acids. The CDR3 region has the DNA TGTGCCAGCCAGGATCCGGATGAGCAGTTCTTC. Translated, it gives CASQDPDEQFF.

The chain links TRBV7-3 to TRBJ2-1, with D possibly being TRBD2 (7 bases). Trimming cost V 2 bases and J 4 bases, with 12 bases left between them. The CDR3 contains 15 residues. Germline loops: CDR1 SGHTA, CDR2 FQGTGA. In nucleotides, the CDR3 is TGTGCCAGCAGCTTAGAGGGGGGGCCTTACAATGAGCAGTTCTTC. Translated: CASSLEGGPYNEQFF.

This clone was seen a single time. J is TRBJ1-2 and V is TRBV7-2; D possibly corresponds to TRBD1 (5 bases). Germline-derived CDR1 and CDR2 are SGHTA and FQGNSA. This CDR3 is 14 amino acids long. Trimming pared 1 base from V and 2 bases from J, leaving 8 bases between. The CDR3 DNA follows: TGTGCCAGCAGCTTAGGGGACCTGAACTATGGCTACACCTTC. Protein: CASSLGDLNYGYTF.

This chain connects TRBV2 to TRBJ1-1; perhaps TRBD1 as D (5 bases). V dropped 6 bases and J dropped 1 base, with 12 bases sitting between them. This CDR3 has 14 amino acids. Germline V lookup: CDR1 SNHLY, CDR2 FYNNEI. The CDR3 coding sequence is TGTGCCAGCAGATCGGAGGGGAGGAACACTGAAGCTTTCTTT. Encoded protein: CASRSEGRNTEAFF.

The chain combines TRBV4-2 with TRBJ2-3; D may be TRBD2 (6 bases). This CDR3 region has 15 residues. Between the trimmed V and J ends, which lost 0 bases and 1 base, there was a span of 8 bases. The V gene's germline CDR1 is LGHNA and CDR2 YNFKEQ. The CDR3 loop is CASSQEASGTDTQYF. CDR3 nucleotides: TGTGCCAGCAGCCAAGAGGCTAGCGGCACAGATACGCAGTATTTT.

V usage is TRBV2 and J usage is TRBJ2-5; possible D gene TRBD1, 6 bases. Germline V CDR1 and CDR2: SNHLY, FYNNEI. Trimming stripped 8 bases from V and 0 bases from J, with 16 bases between. This CDR3 is built from 15 residues. CDR3 DNA sequence: TGTGCCAGCGGCACCCAGGGGTCGTACCAAGAGACCCAGTACTTC. This gives the protein CASGTQGSYQETQYF.

In its sample, this clone was seen once. This chain uses TRBV5-1 with TRBJ1-3; tentative D call: TRBD1 (6 bases). Between the trimmed V and J ends, which lost 3 bases and 3 bases, there was a span of 13 bases. The length of the CDR3 is 15 residues. Germline V gene lookup returns CDR1 SGHRS and CDR2 YFSETQ. Written as DNA, the CDR3 is TGCGCCAGCAGCTCCGGGGGCGCGGGTGGAAACACCATATATTTT. Protein: CASSSGGAGGNTIYF. The full variable domain, completed using reference TRBV5-1 and TRBJ1-3, is KAGVTQTPRYLIKTRGQQVTLSCSPISGHRSVSWYQQTPGQGLQFLFEYFSETQRNKGNFPGRFSGRQFSNSRSEMNVSTLELGDSALYLCASSSGGAGGNTIYFGEGSWLTVV.

The chain carries TRBV5-6 and TRBJ2-5; maybe TRBD1 (6 bases). The CDR3 covers 13 residues. Trimming cost V 7 bases and J 5 bases, with 15 bases left between them. Germline V gives CDR1 SGHDT, CDR2 YYEEEE. The chain's CDR3 is CASGNTGTETQYF. The CDR3 DNA sequence: TGTGCCAGCGGAAACACAGGGACGGAGACCCAGTACTTC.

The chain has TRBV4-2 and TRBJ2-3; TRBD2 agrees at 12 bases. Germline trimming cut 2 bases from V and 4 bases from J; bases unmatched to any gene: 1. Germline V gene data show CDR1 as LGHNA and CDR2 as YNFKEQ. The CDR3 is made up of 15 amino acids. The CDR3 bases are TGTGCCAGCAGCCAACTAGCGGGGGGGCCAGATACGCAGTATTTT. Translated, it gives CASSQLAGGPDTQYF.

This clone was counted a single time. This chain links TRBV5-4 with TRBJ2-1; tentatively, D is TRBD2 (6 bases). The CDR3 consists of 17 residues. The germline gives CDR1 SGHNT, CDR2 YYREEE (reference sequence). V was shortened by 0 bases and J by 0 bases, with 13 bases between the two germline ends. The CDR3, as DNA: TGTGCCAGCAGCTTGGCGGCGGCGGGGAGCTCCTACAATGAGCAGTTCTTC. Its protein product is CASSLAAAGSSYNEQFF.

The chain recombines TRBV25-1 with TRBJ2-1; D gene uncertain. The CDR3 has 15 amino acids. The germline V gene has CDR1 MGHDK and CDR2 SYGVNS. V was cut by 1 base and J by 4 bases, with 11 bases left in between. The CDR3 loop reads CASSESRIIYNEQFF. DNA for the CDR3: TGTGCCAGCAGTGAATCCCGAATAATATACAATGAGCAGTTCTTC.

The genes are TRBV7-8 and TRBJ1-3; unclear D gene. The CDR3 is 15 residues long. Germline lookup yields CDR1 SGHVS and CDR2 FQNEAQ. V was clipped by 4 bases and J by 0 bases, with 10 bases between them. CDR3 nucleotide sequence: TGTGCCAGCAGCTCCACGAGCCCCTCTGGAAACACCATATATTTT. It encodes CASSSTSPSGNTIYF.